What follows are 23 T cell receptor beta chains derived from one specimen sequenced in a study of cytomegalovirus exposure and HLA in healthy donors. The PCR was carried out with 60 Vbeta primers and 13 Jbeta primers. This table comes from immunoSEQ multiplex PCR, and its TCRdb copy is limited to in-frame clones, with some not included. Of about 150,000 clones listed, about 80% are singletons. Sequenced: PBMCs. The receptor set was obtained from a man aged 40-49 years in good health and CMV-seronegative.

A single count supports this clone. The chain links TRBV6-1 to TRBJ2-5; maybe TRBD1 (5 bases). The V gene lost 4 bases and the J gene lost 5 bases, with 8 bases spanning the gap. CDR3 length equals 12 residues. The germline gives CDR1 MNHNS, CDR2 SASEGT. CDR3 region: CASSGAGETQYF. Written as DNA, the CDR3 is TGTGCCAGCAGTGGGGCAGGGGAGACCCAGTACTTC.

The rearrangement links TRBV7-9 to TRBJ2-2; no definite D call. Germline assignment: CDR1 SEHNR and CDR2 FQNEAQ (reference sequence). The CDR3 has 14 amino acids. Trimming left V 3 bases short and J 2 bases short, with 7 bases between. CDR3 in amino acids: CASSFVRNTGELFF. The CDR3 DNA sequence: TGTGCCAGCAGCTTCGTCCGTAACACCGGGGAGCTGTTTTTT.

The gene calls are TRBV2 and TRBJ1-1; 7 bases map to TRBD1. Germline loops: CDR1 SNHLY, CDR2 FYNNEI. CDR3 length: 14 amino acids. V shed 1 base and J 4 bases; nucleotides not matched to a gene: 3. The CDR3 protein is CASSEETGSTEAFF. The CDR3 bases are TGTGCCAGCAGTGAAGAGACAGGGAGCACTGAAGCTTTCTTT.

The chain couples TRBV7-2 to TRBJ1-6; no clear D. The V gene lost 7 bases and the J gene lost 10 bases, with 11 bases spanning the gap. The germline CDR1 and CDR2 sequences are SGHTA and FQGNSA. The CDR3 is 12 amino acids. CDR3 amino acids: CASTPRGSPLHF. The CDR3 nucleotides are TGTGCCAGCACCCCACGCGGGTCACCCCTCCACTTT.

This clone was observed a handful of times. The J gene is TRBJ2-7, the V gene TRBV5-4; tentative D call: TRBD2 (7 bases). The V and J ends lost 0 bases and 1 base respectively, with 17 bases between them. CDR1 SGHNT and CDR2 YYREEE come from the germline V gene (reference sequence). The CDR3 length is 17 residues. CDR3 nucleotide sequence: TGTGCCAGCAGCTTGGGGGGGGCTAGCGGACAGTCCTACGAGCAGTACTTC. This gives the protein CASSLGGASGQSYEQYF.

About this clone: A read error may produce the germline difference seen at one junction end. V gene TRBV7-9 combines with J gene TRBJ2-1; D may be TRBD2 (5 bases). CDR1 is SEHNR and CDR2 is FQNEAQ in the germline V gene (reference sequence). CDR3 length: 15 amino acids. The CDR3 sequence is CSSSLQGGWYNEQFF. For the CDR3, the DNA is TGTTCCAGCAGCTTACAAGGCGGGTGGTACAATGAGCAGTTCTTC.

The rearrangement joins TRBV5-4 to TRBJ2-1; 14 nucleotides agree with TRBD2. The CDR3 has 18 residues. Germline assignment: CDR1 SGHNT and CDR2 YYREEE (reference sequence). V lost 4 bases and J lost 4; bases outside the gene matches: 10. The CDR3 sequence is CASSIGTSGSKGYNEQFF. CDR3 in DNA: TGTGCCAGCAGCATAGGGACTAGCGGGAGTAAGGGTTACAATGAGCAGTTCTTC.

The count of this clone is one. The CDR3: CASSGSPRSYGYTF. The DNA of the CDR3 is TGTGCCAGCAGTGGTTCGCCGCGTAGCTATGGCTACACCTTC. The chain recombines TRBV25-1 with TRBJ1-2; no firm D call. Deletions cut 4 bases from V and 4 bases from J, with 13 bases between. The CDR3 length is 14 residues. In germline, CDR1 is MGHDK, CDR2 SYGVNS.

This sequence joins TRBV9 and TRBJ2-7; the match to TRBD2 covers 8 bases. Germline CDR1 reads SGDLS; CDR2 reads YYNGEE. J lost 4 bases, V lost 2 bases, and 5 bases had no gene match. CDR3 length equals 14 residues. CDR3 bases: TGTGCCAGCAGCGTGGGCGGGGGGAAGTACGAGCAGTACTTC. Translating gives CASSVGGGKYEQYF. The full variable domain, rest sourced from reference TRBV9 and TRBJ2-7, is DSGVTQTPKHLITATGQRVTLRCSPRSGDLSVYWYQQSLDQGLQFLIQYYNGEERAKGNILERFSAQQFPDLHSELNLSSLELGDSALYFCASSVGGGKYEQYFGPGTRLTVT.

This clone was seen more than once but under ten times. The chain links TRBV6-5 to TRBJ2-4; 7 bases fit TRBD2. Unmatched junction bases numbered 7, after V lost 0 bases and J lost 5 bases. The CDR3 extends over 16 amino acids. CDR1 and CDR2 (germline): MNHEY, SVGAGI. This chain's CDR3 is CASSYSLAALQNIQYF. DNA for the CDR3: TGTGCCAGCAGTTACTCTCTAGCGGCTCTACAAAACATTCAGTACTTC.

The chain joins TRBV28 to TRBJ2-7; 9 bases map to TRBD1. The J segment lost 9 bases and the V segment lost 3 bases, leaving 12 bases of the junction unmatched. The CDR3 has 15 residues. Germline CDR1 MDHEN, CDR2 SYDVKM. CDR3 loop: CASSFVGQGLKGQYF. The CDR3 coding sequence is TGTGCCAGCAGTTTTGTGGGACAGGGTTTGAAAGGGCAGTACTTC.

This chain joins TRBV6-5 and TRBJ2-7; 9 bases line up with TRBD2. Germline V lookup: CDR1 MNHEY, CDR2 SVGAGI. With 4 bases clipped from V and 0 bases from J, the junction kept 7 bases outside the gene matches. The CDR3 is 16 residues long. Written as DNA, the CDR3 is TGTGCCAGCAGTTCCCCGGGTAGCGGGAGCTCCTACGAGCAGTACGTC. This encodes CASSSPGSGSSYEQYV.

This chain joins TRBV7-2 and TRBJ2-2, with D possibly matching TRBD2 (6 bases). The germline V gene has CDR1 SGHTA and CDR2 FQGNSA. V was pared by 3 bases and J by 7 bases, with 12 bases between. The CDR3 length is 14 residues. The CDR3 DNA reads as TGTGCCAGCAGCTTGGAGGGAGCGAGCGGGGAGCTGTTTTTT. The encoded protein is CASSLEGASGELFF.

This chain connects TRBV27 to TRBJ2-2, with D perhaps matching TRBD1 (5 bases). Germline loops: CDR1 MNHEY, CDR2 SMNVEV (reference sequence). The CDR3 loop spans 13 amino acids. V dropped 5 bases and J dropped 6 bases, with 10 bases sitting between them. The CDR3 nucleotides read TGTGCCAGCAGTAATCAGGGTGCCGGGGAGCTGTTTTTT. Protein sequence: CASSNQGAGELFF.

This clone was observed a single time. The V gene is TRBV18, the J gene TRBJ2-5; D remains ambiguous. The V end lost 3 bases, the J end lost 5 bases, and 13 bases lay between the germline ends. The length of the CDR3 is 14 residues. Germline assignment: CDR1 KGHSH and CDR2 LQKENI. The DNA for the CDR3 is TGTGCCAGCTCACCCGACCGTCCCGGGGAGACCCAGTACTTC. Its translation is CASSPDRPGETQYF. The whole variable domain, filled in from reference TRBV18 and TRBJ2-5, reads NAGVMQNPRHLVRRRGQEARLRCSPMKGHSHVYWYRQLPEEGLKFMVYLQKENIIDESGMPKERFSAEFPKEGPSILRIQQVVRGDSAAYFCASSPDRPGETQYFGPGTRLLVL.

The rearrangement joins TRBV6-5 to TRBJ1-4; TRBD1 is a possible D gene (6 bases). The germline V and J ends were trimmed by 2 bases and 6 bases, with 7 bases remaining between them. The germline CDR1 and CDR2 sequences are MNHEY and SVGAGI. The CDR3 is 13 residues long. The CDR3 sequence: CASSYGQYEKLFF. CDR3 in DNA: TGTGCCAGCAGTTACGGACAGTATGAAAAACTGTTTTTT.

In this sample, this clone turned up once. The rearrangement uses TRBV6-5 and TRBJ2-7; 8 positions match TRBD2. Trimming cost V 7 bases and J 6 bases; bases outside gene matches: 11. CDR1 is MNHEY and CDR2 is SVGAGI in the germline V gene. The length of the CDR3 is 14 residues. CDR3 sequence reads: CASTNVGTRSEQYV. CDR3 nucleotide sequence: TGTGCCAGCACTAACGTGGGGACTAGGAGCGAGCAGTACGTC.

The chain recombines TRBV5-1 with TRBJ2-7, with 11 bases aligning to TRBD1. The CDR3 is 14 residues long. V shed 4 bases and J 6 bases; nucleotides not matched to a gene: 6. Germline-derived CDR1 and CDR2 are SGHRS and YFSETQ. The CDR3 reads CASSMGQGGGEQYV. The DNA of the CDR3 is TGCGCCAGCAGCATGGGACAGGGGGGAGGCGAGCAGTACGTC.

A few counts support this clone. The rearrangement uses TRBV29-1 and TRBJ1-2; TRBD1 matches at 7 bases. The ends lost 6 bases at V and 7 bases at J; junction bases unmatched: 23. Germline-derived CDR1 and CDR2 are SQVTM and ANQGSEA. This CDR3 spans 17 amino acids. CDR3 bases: TGCAGCGTCCACGGGACAGTACCGAACTCCATCTATCCTGGCTACACCTTC. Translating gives CSVHGTVPNSIYPGYTF.

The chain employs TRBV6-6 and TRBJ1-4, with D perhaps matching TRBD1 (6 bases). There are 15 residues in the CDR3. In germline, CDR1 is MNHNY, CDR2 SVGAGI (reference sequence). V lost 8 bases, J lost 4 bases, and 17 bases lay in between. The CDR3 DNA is TGTGCCAGCTACAGGGCCGCGATGGGTAATGAAAAACTGTTTTTT. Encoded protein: CASYRAAMGNEKLFF.

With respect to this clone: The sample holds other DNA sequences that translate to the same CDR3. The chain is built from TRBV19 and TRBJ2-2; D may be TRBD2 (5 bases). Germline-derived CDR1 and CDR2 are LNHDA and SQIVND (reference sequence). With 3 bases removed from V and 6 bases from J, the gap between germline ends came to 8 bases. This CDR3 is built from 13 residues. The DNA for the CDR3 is TGTGCCAGTAGTATCAGCGGTTCCGGGGAGCTGTTTTTT. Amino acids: CASSISGSGELFF.

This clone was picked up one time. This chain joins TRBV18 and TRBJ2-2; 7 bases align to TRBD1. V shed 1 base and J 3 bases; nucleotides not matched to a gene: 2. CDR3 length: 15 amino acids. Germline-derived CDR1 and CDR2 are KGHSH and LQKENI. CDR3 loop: CASSPRDRDTGELFF. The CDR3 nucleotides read TGTGCCAGCTCACCACGAGACAGGGACACCGGGGAGCTGTTTTTT.

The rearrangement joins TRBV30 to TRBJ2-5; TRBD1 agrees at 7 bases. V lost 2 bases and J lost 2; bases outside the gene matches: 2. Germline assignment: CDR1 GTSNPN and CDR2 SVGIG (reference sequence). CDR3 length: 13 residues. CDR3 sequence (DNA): TGTGCCTGGAGTTGGACAGGTCAAGAGACCCAGTACTTC. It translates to CAWSWTGQETQYF.